Each of the 22 T cell receptor beta chains below was sequenced from the same sample in a study of blood T cell repertoires in COVID-19. Sequenced by immunoSEQ multiplex PCR; TCRdb stores in-frame clones only, minus some. The data contain 200,000 to 300,000 clones, approximately 88% of them singletons. The sample comprised PBMCs or T cells enriched from blood (not recorded which). These TCRs come from a middle-aged woman who had been exposed to COVID-19.

This chain uses TRBV6-2 or TRBV6-3 with TRBJ2-4, with D possibly TRBD1 on 6 matching bases. The CDR3 is 14 amino acids. Germline CDR1 is MNHEY and CDR2 is SVGEGT. V lost 6 bases and J 11 bases, leaving 20 bases between the germline ends. The CDR3 here is CASSPRAGDAVQYF. CDR3 DNA: TGTGCCAGCAGCCCCAGGGCAGGGGACGCGGTTCAGTACTTC.

The chain carries TRBV28 and TRBJ2-2; tentative D call: TRBD2 (6 bases). V lost 4 bases to trimming and J lost 5 bases, with 14 bases between them. Per the germline V gene, CDR1 is MDHEN and CDR2 is SYDVKM. This CDR3 has 15 residues. The CDR3 is CASSSPSGETGELFF. DNA for the CDR3: TGTGCCAGCAGTTCTCCTTCGGGGGAGACCGGGGAGCTGTTTTTT.

About this clone itself: At one of its ends the junction is not consistent with the germline gene, which may arise from a read error. The chain has TRBV5-1 and TRBJ1-2; 8 positions match TRBD1. The CDR3 runs 13 residues. CDR1 SGHRS and CDR2 YFSETQ come from the germline V gene. CDR3 in DNA: TGTGCCAGCAGCCCTGGGACAGGTTATGGCTACACCTTC. It specifies CASSPGTGYGYTF.

This chain links TRBV5-4 with TRBJ2-1, with unresolved D. Germline values: CDR1 SGHNT, CDR2 YYREEE (reference sequence). This CDR3 region has 16 residues. Trimming removed 4 bases from V and 6 bases from J, with 20 bases in between. The DNA of the CDR3 is TGTGCCAGCAGCCCGACGTCACGTGGGCAACCCAATGAGCAGTTCTTC. Translated, it gives CASSPTSRGQPNEQFF.

The J gene is TRBJ2-1, the V gene TRBV11-3, with 14 bases fitting TRBD2. Germline CDR1 is SGHNT and CDR2 is YENEEA. The CDR3 has 16 amino acids. The V and J ends lost 5 bases and 10 bases, in that order; junction bases with no gene match: 10. The CDR3 region is CASSLQGLAGEKEQFF. The CDR3 region has the DNA TGTGCCAGCAGCCTACAGGGACTAGCGGGAGAGAAAGAGCAGTTCTTC. Filled out from reference TRBV11-3 and TRBJ2-1, the complete variable domain reads EAGVVQSPRYKIIEKKQPVAFWCNPISGHNTLYWYLQNLGQGPELLIRYENEEAVDDSQLPKDRFSAERLKGVDSTLKIQPAELGDSAVYLCASSLQGLAGEKEQFFGPGTRLTVL.

The chain uses TRBV28 and TRBJ1-1; D unresolved. The V gene lost 1 base and the J gene lost 1 base, with 7 bases spanning the gap. CDR3 size: 14 residues. Germline V gives CDR1 MDHEN, CDR2 SYDVKM. Written as DNA, the CDR3 is TGTGCCAGCAGTTTATATACAAAGAACACTGAAGCTTTCTTT. The encoded protein is CASSLYTKNTEAFF. The full variable domain, in which reference TRBV28 and TRBJ1-1 provide the parts outside the CDR3, is DVKVTQSSRYLVKRTGEKVFLECVQDMDHENMFWYRQDPGLGLRLIYFSYDVKMKEKGDIPEGYSVSREKKERFSLILESASTNQTSMYLCASSLYTKNTEAFFGQGTRLTVV.

V usage is TRBV2 and J usage is TRBJ1-1; 10 positions agree with TRBD1. Germline lookup yields CDR1 SNHLY and CDR2 FYNNEI. The V segment lost 7 bases and the J segment 5 bases; nucleotides outside the gene matches: 7. The CDR3 extends over 14 amino acids. The CDR3 region has the DNA TGTGCCAGCAAGTGGACAGGGGGAGGGACTGAAGCTTTCTTT. Its protein product is CASKWTGGGTEAFF.

This chain links TRBV12-3 or TRBV12-4 with TRBJ1-2; TRBD1 might be the D (6 bases). Trimming pared 5 bases from V and 7 bases from J, leaving 11 bases between. The CDR3 has 12 residues. The CDR3 sequence is CASSAGARGYTF. The CDR3 DNA is TGTGCCAGCAGTGCAGGGGCTCGTGGCTACACCTTC.

The chain employs TRBV6-7 and TRBJ2-7, with D hard to call. TRBV6-7 is assigned to the ORF class and has an uncertain function. V was pared by 4 bases and J by 1 base, with 17 bases between. CDR3 size: 16 residues. The CDR3 sequence is CASSCPSKPPSYEQYF. The CDR3 DNA follows: TGTGCCAGCAGTTGCCCTTCCAAGCCCCCATCCTACGAGCAGTACTTC.

The chain uses TRBV27 and TRBJ1-4; possibly TRBD1 for D (6 bases). Germline CDR1 and CDR2: MNHEY and SMNVEV (reference sequence). Between the trimmed V and J ends, which lost 3 bases and 5 bases, there was a span of 10 bases. The CDR3 contains 14 residues. The CDR3 is CASSFIGQNEKLFF. CDR3 sequence (DNA): TGTGCCAGCAGTTTTATCGGACAGAATGAAAAACTGTTTTTT.

This clone was recorded many times. The chain uses TRBV7-9 and TRBJ1-4, with a weak D call TRBD1 (6 bases). V was shortened by 7 bases and J by 0 bases, with 12 bases between the two germline ends. CDR1 is SEHNR and CDR2 is FQNEAQ in the germline V gene (reference sequence). The CDR3 runs to 15 residues. The CDR3 region is CASNEGGATNEKLFF. CDR3 DNA: TGTGCCAGCAATGAAGGGGGTGCAACTAATGAAAAACTGTTTTTT.

V usage is TRBV6-4 and J usage is TRBJ2-7; D might be TRBD1 (5 bases). Germline-derived CDR1 and CDR2 are MRHNA and SNTAGT. The CDR3 covers 13 residues. Trimming pared 11 bases from V and 6 bases from J, leaving 20 bases between. CDR3 DNA sequence: TGTGCCGGACACAGGCTGATATCCGCCGAGCAGTACGTC. Translation gives CAGHRLISAEQYV.

The rearrangement joins TRBV4-3 to TRBJ2-3; 9 nucleotides match TRBD2. Per the germline V gene, CDR1 is LGHNA and CDR2 is YSLEER. The CDR3 is made up of 14 amino acids. With V trimmed by 2 bases and J by 6 bases, 3 bases remained unmatched. CDR3 residues: CASSQTAGGDTQYF. The CDR3 coding sequence is TGCGCCAGCAGCCAAACGGCGGGAGGGGATACGCAGTATTTT.

The chain carries TRBV5-1 and TRBJ1-1; no clear D gene. This CDR3 is 16 amino acids long. Looked up from germline, CDR1 is SGHRS and CDR2 is YFSETQ. V lost 4 bases and J lost 3, with 19 bases in between. CDR3 sequence: CASSAPEGWYDTEAFF. The CDR3 DNA is TGCGCCAGCAGCGCTCCCGAGGGCTGGTATGACACTGAAGCTTTCTTT.

The chain uses TRBV4-1 and TRBJ2-2, with TRBD1 matching over 7 bases. J lost 3 bases, V lost 6 bases, and 7 bases had no gene match. This CDR3 is 15 amino acids long. Germline V gives CDR1 MGHRA, CDR2 YSYEKL. CDR3 sequence reads: CASSRLGTDTGELFF. Here the CDR3 DNA reads TGCGCCAGCAGTCGTTTGGGGACAGACACCGGGGAGCTGTTTTTT.

The chain couples TRBV28 to TRBJ1-2, with D perhaps TRBD1 (5 bases). The V end was cut by 6 bases, the J end by 8 bases, with 16 bases between. The CDR3 loop spans 13 amino acids. The germline gives CDR1 MDHEN, CDR2 SYDVKM. CDR3 in DNA: TGTGCCAGCAGCTCCGGGGGGGTGAGGGGCTACACCTTC. Translation gives CASSSGGVRGYTF.

The CDR3 loop reads CSASIAGSSREQYV. As DNA, the CDR3 is TGCAGTGCTAGTATAGCGGGGTCTTCTCGCGAGCAGTACGTC. J is TRBJ2-7 and V is TRBV20-1; 8 nucleotides line up with TRBD2. V shed 3 bases and J 6 bases; nucleotides not matched to a gene: 10. This CDR3 region has 14 residues. CDR1 DFQATT and CDR2 SNEGSKA come from the germline V gene (reference sequence).

The sample holds a few counts of this clone. This chain links TRBV3-1 (or the pseudogene TRBV3-2) with TRBJ2-6, with TRBD1 matching over 7 bases. Germline V lookup: CDR1 LGHDT, CDR2 YNNKEL (reference sequence). This CDR3 is built from 17 residues. Germline trimming cut 0 bases from V and 3 bases from J; bases unmatched to any gene: 5. The CDR3 loop reads CASSQERGHLGANVLTF. The CDR3 DNA follows: TGTGCCAGCAGCCAAGAGAGGGGGCACCTTGGGGCCAACGTCCTGACTTTC.

This sequence joins TRBV7-2 and TRBJ2-4; D gene ambiguous. The CDR3 runs 12 residues. V lost 1 base and J 7 bases, leaving 5 bases between the germline ends. CDR1 is SGHTA and CDR2 is FQGNSA in the germline V gene. CDR3 coding DNA: TGTGCCAGCAGCTTAGGCAGGAACATTCAGTACTTC. Translation gives CASSLGRNIQYF.

This chain joins TRBV9 and TRBJ2-5; 8 nucleotides match TRBD2. V lost 0 bases, J lost 5 bases, and 6 bases stayed unmatched. Germline lookup yields CDR1 SGDLS and CDR2 YYNGEE. The CDR3 has 15 amino acids. In DNA, the CDR3 is TGTGCCAGCAGCGTAGGTCGGGGGGGCCCCGAGACCCAGTACTTC. Residues: CASSVGRGGPETQYF.

The chain has TRBV7-2 and TRBJ2-5; the match to TRBD2 covers 9 bases. V gave up 2 bases and J gave up 4 bases; unmatched junction bases: 11. CDR1 is SGHTA, CDR2 FQGNSA, per germline. The CDR3 loop spans 17 amino acids. The CDR3 is CASSLYQRGAGGETQYF. The CDR3 coding sequence is TGTGCCAGCAGCTTATACCAGCGGGGGGCCGGAGGAGAGACCCAGTACTTC.

CDR3 DNA: TGTGCCAGCACACGTGGCCGACAGGGGCCGGCGAACACCGGGGAGCTGTTTTTT. It is translated as CASTRGRQGPANTGELFF. The V call is TRBV2, the J call TRBJ2-2; 8 bases line up with TRBD1. Germline values: CDR1 SNHLY, CDR2 FYNNEI. CDR3 size: 18 residues. J lost 0 bases, V lost 7 bases, and 13 bases had no gene match.